This TCR beta chain was observed in a study of blood T cell repertoires in COVID-19. Method: immunoSEQ multiplex PCR; TCRdb's copy keeps in-frame clones and lacks some. The data hold roughly 100,000 clones, with about 90% observed a single time. This clone has just one count. CDR1 is WNHNN, CDR2 SYGVQD, per germline (reference sequence). The CDR3 contains 15 residues. The germline V and J ends were trimmed by 3 bases and 0 bases, with 10 bases remaining between them. Sequenced input: peripheral blood. The chain combines TRBV10-1 with TRBJ2-3; tentative D call: TRBD2 (5 bases). The TCR was taken from a human donor with COVID-19, enrolled during active disease. The donor label of this sample is uncertain. The chain's CDR3 is CASSDPWESTDTQYF. In nucleotides, the CDR3 is TGCGCCAGCAGTGACCCCTGGGAGAGCACAGATACGCAGTATTTT.